This T cell receptor (beta chain) emerged from a study of persistence of HIV-infected CD4 T cells. Study-wide context: Donors were ART-treated; their CMV- and Gag-responding CD4+ T cells were isolated. A median of 8 years of suppressive ART preceded sampling. Findings of the study overall: Antigen-responding cells were enriched for degenerate expanded CDR3beta sequences.

Germline assignment: CDR1 MNHEY and CDR2 SVGAGI. The length of the CDR3 is 14 residues. Trimming took 2 bases from V and 3 from J; bases not matched to a gene: 2. Concerning this clone: Its antigen is currently unknown.

Sequencing used immunoSEQ version 4 in survey mode. TCRdb's copy holds only in-frame clones and misses some; the assay was immunoSEQ multiplex PCR. This sample has about 64,000 clones; less than 85% occur once, and the top ten carry 1.5% to 2%. Overlapping HIV-1 Gag 15-mer peptides at about 1 ug per peptide per mL were used. Sorted nonresponding memory CD4+ T cells were CD40L-negative, CD69-negative, CD45RO-high. PBMCs were depleted of CD8+ T cells before stimulation. The specimen comprised CD4+ T cells sorted from PBMCs after roughly 18-hour stimulation, sampled from a patient who received antiretroviral therapy. The chain carries TRBV6-5 and TRBJ2-7; 9 positions match TRBD1. The source is an adult man with HIV who was CMV-seropositive. CDR3 residues: CASSYLTGGYEQYF. The CDR3 DNA is TGTGCCAGCAGTTACCTGACAGGGGGCTACGAGCAGTACTTC.